This TCR beta chain is from a study of cytomegalovirus exposure and HLA in healthy donors. Study details: The roughly 110 validation repertoires were reported in a later analysis to have been generated on the same platform as the roughly 630 first-cohort repertoires. Study findings and constraints: Diagnosis of cytomegalovirus status made by the classifier reportedly showed high specificity and sensitivity. The finding came from a later analysis; first-cohort TCR clusters tended to co-occur in the 120 or so validation repertoires. Confirmation was obtained in vitro that a few CMV-associated chains are specific for CMV antigens.

A word on this clone: The antigen remains undetermined.

There are 14 residues in the CDR3. V lost 3 bases to trimming and J lost 1 base, with 10 bases between them. Germline V gives CDR1 LGHNA, CDR2 YSLEER. Data came from immunoSEQ multiplex PCR; TCRdb stores just in-frame clones and leaves some out. The table records some 170,000 clones, just under 90% of them present only once. Sequenced sample: PBMCs. The chain combines TRBV4-3 with TRBJ2-7, with D possibly matching TRBD2 (6 bases). The sequence was obtained from a woman aged 25-40 years in good health and CMV-seronegative. This CDR3 is CASSHGTQSYEQYF. DNA for the CDR3: TGCGCCAGCAGCCATGGGACTCAATCCTACGAGCAGTACTTC.